Listed here is a single T cell receptor beta chain. As yet, its antigen is unknown. Measured with immunoSEQ multiplex PCR; TCRdb has only the in-frame clones, and not every one. Of about 110,000 clones listed, approximately 88% are singletons. These data originate in a study of T cell responses to AZD1222 COVID-19 vaccine. General study points: Just a handful of AZD1222 recipients tested seropositive at baseline. The sample set comprised mostly white British donors with more females, and clonal diversity was possibly underestimated. Targeting of unmutated variant regions was reportedly seen in nearly half of spike-specific TCRs.

Germline CDR1 is LNHDA and CDR2 is SQIVND (reference sequence). The CDR3 covers 15 residues. V lost 5 bases to trimming and J lost 2 bases; unmatched junction nucleotides: 8. The clonotype comes from an adult in good health. The sequencing here drew on peripheral blood, taken on day 0 of AZD1222 vaccination. The chain uses TRBV19 and TRBJ2-7; 8 nucleotides match TRBD1. Here the CDR3 reads CASSADRGVPYEQYF. CDR3 in DNA: TGTGCCAGTAGTGCAGACAGGGGCGTACCCTACGAGCAGTACTTC.